These 24 T cell receptor beta chains share one sample of origin, sequenced in a study of T cell responses to AZD1222 COVID-19 vaccine. Libraries were prepared by immunoSEQ multiplex PCR; TCRdb keeps only in-frame clonotypes and omits some of them. The sample lists about 70,000 clones, around nine tenths occurring once. Sequences were derived from peripheral blood, sampled 28 days after the second dose of the MenACWY control vaccine. Source of these receptors: an adult who received the MenACWY meningococcal vaccine as a control.

The chain recombines TRBV28 with TRBJ1-2, with a tentative D call TRBD1 (5 bases). CDR3 length: 14 residues. The germline CDR1 and CDR2 sequences are MDHEN and SYDVKM. V lost 1 base and J 4 bases, leaving 10 bases between the germline ends. This chain's CDR3 is CASSLSQGVYGYTF. The CDR3 nucleotides read TGTGCCAGCAGTTTATCACAAGGGGTCTATGGCTACACCTTC.

This rearrangement joins TRBV20-1 to TRBJ2-7; D possibly corresponds to TRBD2 (6 bases). Germline CDR1 and CDR2: DFQATT and SNEGSKA (reference sequence). Between the trimmed V and J ends, which lost 3 bases and 5 bases, there was a span of 17 bases. The CDR3 sequence is 14 residues long. This CDR3 is CSASLTGRTNEQYF. As DNA, the CDR3 is TGCAGTGCTAGTCTTACGGGACGGACTAACGAGCAGTACTTC.

CDR3 region: CASSPRTGTNTEAFF. The CDR3 region has the DNA TGTGCCAGCAGCCCCCGGACAGGGACGAACACTGAAGCTTTCTTT. J is TRBJ1-1 and V is TRBV5-4; 8 bases line up with TRBD1. Germline assignment: CDR1 SGHNT and CDR2 YYREEE (reference sequence). After removal of 4 bases from V and 1 base from J, the junction contained 6 bases not matched to a gene. The CDR3 is made up of 15 amino acids.

The genes are TRBV11-2 and TRBJ2-7; 7 bases line up with TRBD2. J gave up 7 bases and V 1 base, and 7 bases lay outside the gene matches. This CDR3 contains 14 residues. Germline CDR1 is SGHAT and CDR2 is FQNNGV. The CDR3 spells CASSLAAWGGEQYF. The CDR3 DNA is TGTGCCAGCAGCTTAGCAGCCTGGGGGGGAGAGCAGTACTTC.

This chain connects TRBV6-5 to TRBJ1-2; tentative D call: TRBD1 (5 bases). CDR1 is MNHEY, CDR2 SVGAGI, per germline. The CDR3 totals 14 residues. With 0 bases removed from V and 5 bases from J, the gap between germline ends came to 10 bases. For the CDR3, the DNA is TGTGCCAGCAGTTACTCGGGGGAGAAGTATGGCTACACCTTC. It specifies CASSYSGEKYGYTF.

This clone was detected only a few times. The rearrangement uses TRBV5-1 and TRBJ1-4; D is uncertain. The V and J ends lost 2 bases and 0 bases respectively, with 8 bases between them. The CDR3 has 15 amino acids. Germline V CDR1 and CDR2: SGHRS, YFSETQ. Written as DNA, the CDR3 is TGCGCCAGCAGCTTCGGGGATGCAACTAATGAAAAACTGTTTTTT. As protein: CASSFGDATNEKLFF.

This chain links TRBV25-1 with TRBJ1-1; 11 nucleotides match TRBD1. Germline V gives CDR1 MGHDK, CDR2 SYGVNS. This CDR3 has 14 residues. Germline trimming cut 5 bases from V and 5 bases from J; bases unmatched to any gene: 4. The CDR3 here is CASSKGTGGTEAFF. CDR3 DNA sequence: TGTGCCAGCAGTAAGGGGACAGGGGGAACTGAAGCTTTCTTT.

The genes are TRBV6-1 and TRBJ2-2; 7 positions match TRBD2. CDR3 length equals 15 residues. After removal of 1 base from V and 5 bases from J, the junction contained 4 bases not matched to a gene. Germline lookup yields CDR1 MNHNS and CDR2 SASEGT. The chain's CDR3 is CASSEVGGGTGELFF. The CDR3, as DNA: TGTGCCAGCAGTGAAGTGGGCGGGGGTACCGGGGAGCTGTTTTTT.

The chain is built from TRBV9 and TRBJ1-1; a weak D match, TRBD1 (6 bases). The CDR3 spans 13 residues. V lost 3 bases and J lost 3, with 9 bases in between. Germline V CDR1 and CDR2: SGDLS, YYNGEE. Written as DNA, the CDR3 is TGTGCCAGCAGCGGACAGGTGGACACTGAAGCTTTCTTT. This codes for CASSGQVDTEAFF.

V is TRBV6-5 and J is TRBJ2-7, with D tentatively TRBD1 (6 bases). The CDR3 is 14 amino acids. CDR1 is MNHEY and CDR2 is SVGAGI in the germline V gene. Trimming shortened V by 5 bases and J by 7 bases, and 18 bases separated the two germline ends. For the CDR3, the DNA is TGTGCCAGCAGTCCGACAGGACCCTGGGGGGAGCAGTACTTC. Encoded protein: CASSPTGPWGEQYF.

The chain joins TRBV14 to TRBJ2-7, with TRBD2 matching over 13 bases. This CDR3 has 15 residues. In germline, CDR1 is SGHDN, CDR2 FVKESK. With V trimmed by 4 bases and J by 3 bases, 3 bases remained unmatched. Written as DNA, the CDR3 is TGTGCCAGCAGCCTGGGACTAGCGGGACTCTACGAGCAGTACTTC. It yields the protein CASSLGLAGLYEQYF.

The rearrangement joins TRBV5-1 to TRBJ2-2; perhaps D is TRBD1 or TRBD2 (5 bases each). CDR3 length: 17 residues. The germline CDR1 and CDR2 sequences are SGHRS and YFSETQ. Trimming pared 0 bases from V and 1 base from J, leaving 13 bases between. The CDR3 loop is CASSLGDVVGNTGELFF. CDR3 DNA sequence: TGCGCCAGCAGCTTGGGGGACGTTGTCGGGAACACCGGGGAGCTGTTTTTT.

The chain uses TRBV15 and TRBJ2-2; D uncertain. This CDR3 has 14 residues. Deletions cut 8 bases from V and 2 bases from J, with 12 bases between. The germline V gene encodes CDR1 LNHNV and CDR2 YYDKDF (reference sequence). The CDR3 is CATRRVTNTGELFF. The DNA for the CDR3 is TGTGCCACCCGAAGGGTCACAAACACCGGGGAGCTGTTTTTT.

The V call is TRBV30, the J call TRBJ2-7; tentatively, D is TRBD1 or TRBD2 (5 bases each). V was clipped by 2 bases and J by 6 bases, with 14 bases between them. CDR3 length: 13 residues. The germline V gene has CDR1 GTSNPN and CDR2 SVGIG (reference sequence). CDR3 region: CAWSPPWGSEQYF. The CDR3 DNA reads TGTGCCTGGAGTCCACCCTGGGGGTCCGAGCAGTACTTC.

The V and J genes are TRBV4-3 and TRBJ2-1; TRBD2 matches 8 bases. CDR3 length: 15 amino acids. The V segment lost 4 bases and the J segment 5 bases; nucleotides outside the gene matches: 7. Germline-derived CDR1 and CDR2 are LGHNA and YSLEER. The DNA of the CDR3 is TGCGCCAGCAGCCCCCGGACTAGCTGGGACAATGAGCAGTTCTTC. Residues: CASSPRTSWDNEQFF.

Only one count was recorded for this clone. This chain uses TRBV7-2 with TRBJ2-2; TRBD1 might be the D (6 bases). Deletions cut 5 bases from V and 6 bases from J, with 16 bases between. This CDR3 comprises 15 residues. Germline CDR1 and CDR2: SGHTA and FQGNSA. This chain's CDR3 is CASSPSPGVPGELFF. CDR3 sequence (DNA): TGTGCCAGCAGCCCCTCGCCAGGGGTTCCCGGGGAGCTGTTTTTT.

In its sample, this clone was seen once. The V and J genes are TRBV12-3 or TRBV12-4 and TRBJ1-5, with 9 bases aligning to TRBD1. Losses at the gene ends were 9 bases for V and 6 bases for J; bases not matched to a gene: 6. The CDR3 covers 13 residues. The CDR3 reads CASATGGFQPQHF. The CDR3 DNA follows: TGTGCCAGTGCAACAGGGGGCTTTCAGCCCCAGCATTTT.

The chain employs TRBV6-2 or TRBV6-3 and TRBJ1-5; D is possibly TRBD1 (6 bases). Germline CDR1 MNHEY, CDR2 SVGEGT. V was shortened by 6 bases and J by 2 bases, with 17 bases between the two germline ends. This CDR3 is 16 amino acids long. In nucleotides, the CDR3 is TGTGCCAGCAGCGAACACCGGGACATTCGCAATCAGCCCCAGCATTTT. Translated: CASSEHRDIRNQPQHF.

The J gene is TRBJ1-2, the V gene TRBV5-4, with a weak D call TRBD1 (5 bases). With 0 bases removed from V and 1 base from J, the gap between germline ends came to 16 bases. Germline CDR1 and CDR2: SGHNT and YYREEE (reference sequence). This CDR3 comprises 17 residues. The CDR3 spells CASSLARVRGHNYGYTF. The CDR3, as DNA: TGTGCCAGCAGCTTGGCAAGGGTTAGGGGTCATAACTATGGCTACACCTTC.

The rearrangement joins TRBV7-2 to TRBJ2-3, with 11 bases matching TRBD2. The germline V gene encodes CDR1 SGHTA and CDR2 FQGNSA. This CDR3 contains 17 residues. V was clipped by 5 bases and J by 0 bases; unmatched bases: 7. CDR3 coding DNA: TGTGCCAGCAGCCCGAGACTAGCGGGGACTAGCACAGATACGCAGTATTTT. Its translation is CASSPRLAGTSTDTQYF.

The chain is built from TRBV5-1 and TRBJ2-1; the match to TRBD1 covers 7 bases. The V and J ends lost 1 base and 1 base, in that order; junction bases with no gene match: 5. CDR1 and CDR2 (germline): SGHRS, YFSETQ. The CDR3 contains 16 residues. The CDR3 bases are TGCGCCAGCAGCTTGCAGGGGGTCGCTTCCTACAATGAGCAGTTCTTC. Its protein is CASSLQGVASYNEQFF.

V is TRBV7-9 and J is TRBJ2-7, with D unresolved. With 1 base removed from V and 0 bases from J, the gap between germline ends came to 7 bases. This CDR3 is built from 14 residues. The germline CDR1 and CDR2 sequences are SEHNR and FQNEAQ (reference sequence). CDR3 region: CASSLDWTSYEQYF. The CDR3 DNA is TGTGCCAGCAGCTTAGACTGGACCTCCTACGAGCAGTACTTC.

The chain recombines TRBV9 with TRBJ2-2; 8 positions match TRBD2. This CDR3 has 16 amino acids. V lost 3 bases, J lost 0 bases, and 4 bases stayed unmatched. CDR1 and CDR2 (germline): SGDLS, YYNGEE. CDR3: CASSARGDSNTGELFF. In DNA, the CDR3 is TGTGCCAGCAGCGCGCGGGGGGACTCGAACACCGGGGAGCTGTTTTTT.

The V and J genes are TRBV5-1 and TRBJ2-2; maybe TRBD1 (6 bases). This CDR3 is built from 15 residues. V was cut by 2 bases and J by 5 bases, with 13 bases left in between. Germline V lookup: CDR1 SGHRS, CDR2 YFSETQ. CDR3 DNA: TGCGCCAGCAGCTTAGACAGAGGGGGAACCGGGGAGCTGTTTTTT. This translates into CASSLDRGGTGELFF.